The entry below gives a single T cell receptor (beta chain) sequence along with its context. This sample stems from a study of blood T cell repertoires in COVID-19. Study details: Both acute and convalescent COVID-19 samples were obtained from the United States, Italy and Spain.

The CDR3 consists of 15 residues. The V gene lost 3 bases and the J gene lost 2 bases, with 10 bases spanning the gap. Germline-derived CDR1 and CDR2 are LGHDT and YNNKEL (reference sequence). This study enrolled people aged 18 to 89 from about two dozen US geographic areas. Cohorts were determined from participant-reported clinical history. Using immunoSEQ multiplex PCR, the repertoire was profiled, and TCRdb retains in-frame clones only, with some absent. This sample yields 300,000 to 400,000 clones, of which 80% to 90% are seen a single time; around 4.2% belongs to the top ten. This sequence was found in a woman aged 40 to 50 with acute COVID-19. The chain joins TRBV3-1 (or the pseudogene TRBV3-2) to TRBJ1-4, with a tentative D call TRBD1 (5 bases). The sequenced sample consisted of PBMCs or T cells enriched from blood (not recorded which). CDR3 sequence reads: CASSQDAGTNEKLFF. As DNA, the CDR3 is TGTGCCAGCAGCCAGGATGCAGGGACTAATGAAAAACTGTTTTTT.